This note documents a single TCR beta chain sequence. The target antigen is unknown. This sample stems from a study of CXCR3-negative and CXCR3-positive naive CD8 T cells. This CDR3 has 15 residues. Germline V CDR1 and CDR2: MNHEY, SMNVEV (reference sequence). Carrying UMI labels, the TRB cDNA libraries were prepared through 5' RACE. Each CDR3 protein gets one entry in TCRdb, which reprocessed the 5' RACE reads and gives no DNA. Its clone listing holds around 160,000 distinct CDR3 sequences. Points from the study as a whole: Compared with CXCR3-negative naive cells, CXCR3-positive naive cells showed more hydrophobic TRB CDR3s. Comparably high diversity was seen in both naive subsets, and much lower diversity in memory CD8+ cells.

The sequence was collected from a human donor in good health. Some clones in this sample may be carry-over from other donors' samples. The rearrangement joins TRBV27 to TRBJ2-1; the TCRdb call, TRBD2, lacks DNA for checking. Sequencing was carried out using naive CXCR3+ CD8+ T cells from blood. The subset is: CD45RO-CCR7+CD27+CD95- naive CD8+ T cells expressing CXCR3 (TNR3+). CDR3 region: CASSLVAGGPNEQFF.